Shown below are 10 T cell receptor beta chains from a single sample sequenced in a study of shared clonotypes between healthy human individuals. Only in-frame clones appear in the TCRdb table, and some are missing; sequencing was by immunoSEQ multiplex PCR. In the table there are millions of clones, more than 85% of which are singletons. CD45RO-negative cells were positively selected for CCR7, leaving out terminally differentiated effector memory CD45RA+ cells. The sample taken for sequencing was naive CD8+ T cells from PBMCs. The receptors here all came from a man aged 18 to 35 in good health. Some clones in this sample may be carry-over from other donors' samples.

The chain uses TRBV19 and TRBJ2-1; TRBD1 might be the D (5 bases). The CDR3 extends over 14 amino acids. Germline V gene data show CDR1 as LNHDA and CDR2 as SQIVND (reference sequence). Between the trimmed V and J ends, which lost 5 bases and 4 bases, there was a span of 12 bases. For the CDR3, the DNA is TGTGCCAGTAGTGTGGACATCGAATACAATGAGCAGTTCTTC. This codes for CASSVDIEYNEQFF.

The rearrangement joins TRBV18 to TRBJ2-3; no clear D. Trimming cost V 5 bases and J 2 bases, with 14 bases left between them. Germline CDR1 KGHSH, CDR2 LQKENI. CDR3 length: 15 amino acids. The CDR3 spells CASSVPATYTDTQYF. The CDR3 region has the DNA TGTGCCAGCTCAGTACCGGCCACTTACACAGATACGCAGTATTTT.

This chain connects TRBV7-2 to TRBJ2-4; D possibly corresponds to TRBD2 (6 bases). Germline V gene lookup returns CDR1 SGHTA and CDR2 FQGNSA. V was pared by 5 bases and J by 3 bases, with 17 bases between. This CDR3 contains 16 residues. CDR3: CASSPGVVVVKNIQYF. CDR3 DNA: TGTGCCAGCAGCCCGGGGGTAGTCGTCGTCAAAAACATTCAGTACTTC.

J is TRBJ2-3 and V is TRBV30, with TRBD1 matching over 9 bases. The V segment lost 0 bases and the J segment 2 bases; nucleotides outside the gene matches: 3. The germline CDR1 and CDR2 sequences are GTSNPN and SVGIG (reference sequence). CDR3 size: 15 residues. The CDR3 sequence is CAWSVDRGVTDTQYF. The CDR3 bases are TGTGCCTGGAGTGTAGACAGGGGGGTCACAGATACGCAGTATTTT. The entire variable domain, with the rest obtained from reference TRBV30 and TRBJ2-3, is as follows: SQTIHQWPATLVQPVGSPLSLECTVEGTSNPNLYWYRQAAGRGLQLLFYSVGIGQISSEVPQNLSASRPQDRQFILSSKKLLLSDSGFYLCAWSVDRGVTDTQYFGPGTRLTVL.

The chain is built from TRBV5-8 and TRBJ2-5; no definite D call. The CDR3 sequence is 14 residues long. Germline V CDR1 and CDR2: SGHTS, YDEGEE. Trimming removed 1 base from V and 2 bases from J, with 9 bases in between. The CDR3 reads CASSLLRSQETQYF. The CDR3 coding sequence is TGTGCCAGCAGCTTGTTGAGATCTCAAGAGACCCAGTACTTC.

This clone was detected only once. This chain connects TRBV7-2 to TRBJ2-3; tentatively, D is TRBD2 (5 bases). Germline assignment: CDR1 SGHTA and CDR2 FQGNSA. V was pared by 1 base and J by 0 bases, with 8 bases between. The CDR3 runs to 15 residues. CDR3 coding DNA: TGTGCCAGCAGCTTAGAGGACTCGAGCACAGATACGCAGTATTTT. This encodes CASSLEDSSTDTQYF.

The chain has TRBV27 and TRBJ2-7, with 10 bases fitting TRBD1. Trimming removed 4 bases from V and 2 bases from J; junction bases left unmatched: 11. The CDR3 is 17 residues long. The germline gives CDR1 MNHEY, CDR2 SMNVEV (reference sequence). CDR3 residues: CASSYTTDRGETYEQYF. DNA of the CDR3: TGTGCCAGCAGTTACACGACGGACAGGGGGGAGACCTACGAGCAGTACTTC.

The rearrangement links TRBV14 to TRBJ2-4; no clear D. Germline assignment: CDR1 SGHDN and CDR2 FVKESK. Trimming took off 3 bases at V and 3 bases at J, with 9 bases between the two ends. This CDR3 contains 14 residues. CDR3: CASSQGLGKNIQYF. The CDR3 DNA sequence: TGTGCCAGCAGCCAGGGTCTGGGCAAAAACATTCAGTACTTC.

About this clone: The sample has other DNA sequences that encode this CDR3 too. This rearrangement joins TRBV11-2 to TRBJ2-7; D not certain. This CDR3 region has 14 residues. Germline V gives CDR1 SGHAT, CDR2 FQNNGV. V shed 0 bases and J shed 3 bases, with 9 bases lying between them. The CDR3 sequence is CASSLDLGNYEQYF. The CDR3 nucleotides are TGTGCCAGCAGCTTAGATCTTGGAAACTACGAGCAGTACTTC.

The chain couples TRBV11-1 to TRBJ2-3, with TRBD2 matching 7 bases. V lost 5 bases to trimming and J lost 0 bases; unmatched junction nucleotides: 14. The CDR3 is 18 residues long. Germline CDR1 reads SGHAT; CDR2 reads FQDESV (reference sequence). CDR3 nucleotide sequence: TGTGCCAGCAGCACAAGGGAGGGAGACCCTTTTAGCACAGATACGCAGTATTTT. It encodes CASSTREGDPFSTDTQYF.